The 32 T cell receptor beta chains given below trace back to one sample, sequenced in a study of blood T cell repertoires in COVID-19. Generated by immunoSEQ multiplex PCR, the TCRdb table keeps only in-frame clones and is missing some. The repertoire holds 200,000 to 250,000 clones, under 90% seen once, with 4.8% in the top ten. Sequences were obtained from PBMCs or T cells enriched from blood (not recorded which). The source of these receptors is a woman between 50 and 59 years old who had been exposed to COVID-19.

V gene TRBV30 combines with J gene TRBJ1-1, with 7 positions matching TRBD1. CDR3 size: 11 residues. Germline-derived CDR1 and CDR2 are GTSNPN and SVGIG (reference sequence). Unmatched junction bases numbered 0, after V lost 1 base and J lost 7 bases. CDR3 sequence (DNA): TGTGCCTGGAGTGGACAGGGTGAAGCTTTCTTT. Residues: CAWSGQGEAFF.

The gene calls are TRBV1 and TRBJ1-2; the table's D gene call, TRBD1, was not cross checked with the DNA. TRBV1 is given as a pseudogene. This CDR3 contains 14 residues. The CDR3: CTSSQAHRGCGYTF. In DNA, the CDR3 is TGCACCAGCAGCCAAGCCCACAGGGGTTGTGGCTACACCTTC.

The chain recombines TRBV4-2 with TRBJ1-4; D uncertain. Germline V CDR1 and CDR2: LGHNA, YNFKEQ. The CDR3 extends over 13 amino acids. Trimming removed 0 bases from V and 8 bases from J, with 7 bases in between. DNA of the CDR3: TGTGCCAGCAGCCAAGACCAGAGGGAAAAACTGTTTTTT. This codes for CASSQDQREKLFF.

The chain is built from TRBV18 and TRBJ2-6, with a tentative D call TRBD1 (5 bases). Deletions cut 0 bases from V and 6 bases from J, with 9 bases between. The germline V gene encodes CDR1 KGHSH and CDR2 LQKENI. The CDR3 spans 15 residues. The chain's CDR3 is CASSPPGRTANVLTF. CDR3 sequence (DNA): TGTGCCAGCTCACCACCGGGGCGGACGGCCAACGTCCTGACTTTC.

The J gene is TRBJ2-6, the V gene TRBV18; TRBD1 agrees at 9 bases. J gave up 2 bases and V 4 bases, and 6 bases lay outside the gene matches. The germline V gene encodes CDR1 KGHSH and CDR2 LQKENI. The CDR3 length is 17 residues. The CDR3 DNA follows: TGTGCCAGCTCACGATGGACAGGGGATCCTGGGGCCAACGTCCTGACTTTC. Amino acid sequence: CASSRWTGDPGANVLTF. Drawing the rest from reference TRBV18 and TRBJ2-6, the complete variable domain is NAGVMQNPRHLVRRRGQEARLRCSPMKGHSHVYWYRQLPEEGLKFMVYLQKENIIDESGMPKERFSAEFPKEGPSILRIQQVVRGDSAAYFCASSRWTGDPGANVLTFGAGSRLTVL.

V usage is TRBV6-5 and J usage is TRBJ1-3, with 7 positions matching TRBD1. After removal of 7 bases from V and 0 bases from J, the junction contained 6 bases not matched to a gene. CDR1 and CDR2 from the germline V gene are MNHEY and SVGAGI. CDR3 size: 15 residues. In DNA form, the CDR3 reads TGTGCCAGCACTCCGGGACAGAGCTCTGGAAACACCATATATTTT. Its protein product is CASTPGQSSGNTIYF.

CDR3 sequence: CASSVVRRAFF. For the CDR3, the DNA is TGTGCCAGCAGTGTGGTCCGGCGGGCTTTCTTT. The genes are TRBV2 and TRBJ1-1, with D unclear. The CDR3 length is 11 residues. Germline V gene data show CDR1 as SNHLY and CDR2 as FYNNEI. The V gene lost 4 bases and the J gene lost 11 bases, with 11 bases spanning the gap.

The chain uses TRBV18 and TRBJ2-3, with D possibly matching TRBD1 (5 bases). V was cut by 0 bases and J by 6 bases, with 19 bases left in between. The CDR3 has 17 residues. Germline CDR1 KGHSH, CDR2 LQKENI. This chain's CDR3 is CASSPPDRLLGADTQYF. The CDR3 bases are TGTGCCAGCTCACCACCGGATCGGCTCTTAGGGGCGGATACGCAGTATTTT.

Only a few counts were recorded for this clone. The chain joins TRBV30 to TRBJ1-2; a possible D gene is TRBD1 (5 bases). The ends were cut back, 4 bases at V and 5 bases at J, with 14 bases in the middle. Germline lookup yields CDR1 GTSNPN and CDR2 SVGIG (reference sequence). The CDR3 spans 13 residues. The CDR3 DNA sequence: TGTGCCTGGACGTCAGGGATTGGGTATGGCTACACCTTC. It specifies CAWTSGIGYGYTF.

This rearrangement joins TRBV18 to TRBJ1-6; 7 bases line up with TRBD1. Per the germline V gene, CDR1 is KGHSH and CDR2 is LQKENI. V shed 4 bases and J 6 bases; nucleotides not matched to a gene: 3. CDR3 length equals 14 residues. In nucleotides, the CDR3 is TGTGCCAGCTCACAGACAGGGTTTAATTCACCCCTCCACTTT. Encoded protein: CASSQTGFNSPLHF.

This chain uses TRBV3-1 (or the pseudogene TRBV3-2) with TRBJ2-2; 8 bases are a match to TRBD2. The germline V gene has CDR1 LGHDT and CDR2 YNNKEL (reference sequence). Germline trimming cut 3 bases from V and 7 bases from J; bases unmatched to any gene: 10. The CDR3 totals 16 residues. The CDR3 DNA reads TGTGCCAGCAGCCATCGAGCGGGACTAGGGGTCGGGGAGCTGTTTTTT. Translation gives CASSHRAGLGVGELFF.

V and J are TRBV29-1 and TRBJ1-1, with D hard to call. CDR1 and CDR2 from the germline V gene are SQVTM and ANQGSEA. The V gene lost 7 bases and the J gene lost 0 bases, with 12 bases spanning the gap. The CDR3 spans 13 residues. The CDR3 sequence: CSALSYLNTEAFF. The CDR3 bases are TGCAGCGCCCTGAGCTACCTGAACACTGAAGCTTTCTTT.

This rearrangement joins TRBV7-9 to TRBJ1-2; D ambiguous. V lost 4 bases and J lost 4, with 16 bases in between. The CDR3 is 15 residues long. Germline CDR1 and CDR2: SEHNR and FQNEAQ (reference sequence). This chain's CDR3 is CASSSGRYGIYGYTF. The CDR3 DNA sequence: TGTGCCAGCAGCTCCGGAAGATACGGGATCTATGGCTACACCTTC.

This sequence joins TRBV18 and TRBJ1-1; TRBD1 matches at 8 bases. The junction had 10 bases not matched to a gene; V was cut back by 5 bases and J by 8 bases. Germline V CDR1 and CDR2: KGHSH, LQKENI. The CDR3 is made up of 14 amino acids. CDR3 nucleotide sequence: TGTGCCAGCTCAGATCTGCACGGGACAGGAGAAGCTTTCTTT. It encodes CASSDLHGTGEAFF.

This rearrangement joins TRBV5-5 to TRBJ1-1; a weak D match, TRBD1 (5 bases). With 0 bases removed from V and 3 bases from J, the gap between germline ends came to 18 bases. This CDR3 has 17 residues. Per germline, CDR1 SGHKS and CDR2 YYEKEE (reference sequence). CDR3 sequence (DNA): TGTGCCAGCAGCTTGGATCATCGCAGGCCGGGGGACACTGAAGCTTTCTTT. Protein sequence: CASSLDHRRPGDTEAFF. Together with reference TRBV5-5 and TRBJ1-1, the CDR3 gives the full variable domain: DAGVTQSPTHLIKTRGQQVTLRCSPISGHKSVSWYQQVLGQGPQFIFQYYEKEERGRGNFPDRFSARQFPNYSSELNVNALLLGDSALYLCASSLDHRRPGDTEAFFGQGTRLTVV.

V and J are TRBV5-1 and TRBJ1-5; 11 positions match TRBD1. The germline V gene encodes CDR1 SGHRS and CDR2 YFSETQ. This CDR3 is 18 amino acids long. The V segment lost 0 bases and the J segment 1 base; nucleotides outside the gene matches: 6. The CDR3 DNA follows: TGCGCCAGCAGCTTGGCCGGGACAGGGGGAATCAGCAATCAGCCCCAGCATTTT. This gives the protein CASSLAGTGGISNQPQHF.

The chain combines TRBV9 with TRBJ2-1; 8 bases align to TRBD2. Losses at the gene ends were 3 bases for V and 7 bases for J; bases not matched to a gene: 9. This CDR3 has 15 residues. Germline loops: CDR1 SGDLS, CDR2 YYNGEE. CDR3 DNA sequence: TGTGCCAGCAGCGGCCCTGGAATAGCGGGGAATGAGCAGTTCTTC. It translates to CASSGPGIAGNEQFF.

The chain recombines TRBV6-6 with TRBJ2-1; D may be TRBD1 (6 bases). Trimming removed 5 bases at V and 5 bases at J, with 22 bases between. This CDR3 has 17 residues. Per germline, CDR1 MNHNY and CDR2 SVGAGI (reference sequence). The CDR3 coding sequence is TGTGCCAGCAGTCGACCCACCGTGAGGACAGACCACAATGAGCAGTTCTTC. Its translation is CASSRPTVRTDHNEQFF.

This rearrangement joins TRBV7-9 to TRBJ1-3; D is perhaps TRBD1 (5 bases). Germline lookup yields CDR1 SEHNR and CDR2 FQNEAQ (reference sequence). The length of the CDR3 is 16 residues. V lost 1 base and J lost 3, with 13 bases in between. CDR3 DNA: TGTGCCAGCAGCTTAGGGGGGGAACAGAGTGGAAACACCATATATTTT. It yields the protein CASSLGGEQSGNTIYF.

CDR3 protein: CASSPGTGSGYNEQFF. CDR3 nucleotides: TGTGCCAGCAGTCCTGGGACAGGGTCAGGTTACAATGAGCAGTTCTTC. The gene calls are TRBV2 and TRBJ2-1, with 9 bases identical to TRBD1. V was clipped by 5 bases and J by 4 bases; unmatched bases: 9. Germline lookup yields CDR1 SNHLY and CDR2 FYNNEI. The CDR3 consists of 16 residues.

The V gene is TRBV5-4, the J gene TRBJ1-2, with D perhaps matching TRBD1 (5 bases). The CDR3 is 14 residues long. V was cut by 5 bases and J by 3 bases, with 14 bases left in between. Germline V gives CDR1 SGHNT, CDR2 YYREEE (reference sequence). The DNA of the CDR3 is TGTGCCAGCAGTTCTGCCGGGGGGGACTATGGCTACACCTTC. Translating it yields CASSSAGGDYGYTF.

This clone was recorded many times. The chain links TRBV27 to TRBJ1-5, with D unresolved. Germline assignment: CDR1 MNHEY and CDR2 SMNVEV (reference sequence). The CDR3 is made up of 15 amino acids. Between the trimmed V and J ends, which lost 2 bases and 1 base, there was a span of 9 bases. CDR3: CASSLTGESNQPQHF. The DNA of the CDR3 is TGTGCCAGCAGTTTAACTGGAGAAAGCAATCAGCCCCAGCATTTT.

The V and J genes are TRBV2 and TRBJ1-2; 7 bases fit TRBD1. CDR3 length: 11 amino acids. CDR1 is SNHLY and CDR2 is FYNNEI in the germline V gene. Trimming removed 7 bases from V and 8 bases from J; junction bases left unmatched: 4. The DNA for the CDR3 is TGTGCCAGCATGACAGGGTGGGGCTACACCTTC. This encodes CASMTGWGYTF.

This chain joins TRBV3-1 (or the pseudogene TRBV3-2) and TRBJ2-3, with D tentatively TRBD1 (7 bases). With 4 bases removed from V and 5 bases from J, the gap between germline ends came to 16 bases. This CDR3 has 15 amino acids. Germline V lookup: CDR1 LGHDT, CDR2 YNNKEL (reference sequence). The DNA for the CDR3 is TGTGCCAGCAGCCCCCGGGGCAGGGGGGTAGATACGCAGTATTTT. It is translated as CASSPRGRGVDTQYF.

This clone has only a few counts. This chain connects TRBV4-1 to TRBJ1-3; D not certain. This CDR3 is 15 amino acids long. Germline V gives CDR1 MGHRA, CDR2 YSYEKL. Trimming took off 0 bases at V and 1 base at J, with 7 bases between the two ends. CDR3 sequence reads: CASSQDSGSGNTIYF. The CDR3 DNA sequence: TGCGCCAGCAGCCAAGATTCGGGATCTGGAAACACCATATATTTT.

The V call is TRBV5-1, the J call TRBJ1-1; D is unclear. Germline CDR1 and CDR2: SGHRS and YFSETQ. Trimming removed 4 bases at V and 3 bases at J, with 10 bases between. The CDR3 has 13 amino acids. CDR3 sequence reads: CASSPAVDTEAFF. Here the CDR3 DNA reads TGCGCCAGCAGCCCGGCGGTGGACACTGAAGCTTTCTTT.

The chain carries TRBV29-1 and TRBJ1-1, with 8 bases lining up with TRBD1. This CDR3 contains 15 residues. Trimming cost V 3 bases and J 1 base; bases outside gene matches: 7. CDR1 is SQVTM and CDR2 is ANQGSEA in the germline V gene. CDR3 sequence: CSVDDRGGGNTEAFF. The CDR3 bases are TGCAGCGTTGACGACAGGGGAGGCGGGAACACTGAAGCTTTCTTT.

The chain joins TRBV7-9 to TRBJ2-1; 13 bases match TRBD2. This CDR3 has 16 residues. The germline CDR1 and CDR2 sequences are SEHNR and FQNEAQ (reference sequence). V trimming: 5 bases; J trimming: 10 bases; junction bases outside the gene matches: 11. CDR3 bases: TGTGCCAGCAGCCCTCCGGGACTAGCGGGGTTGGTGGAGCAGTTCTTC. Translating it yields CASSPPGLAGLVEQFF.

This sequence joins TRBV19 and TRBJ1-1; D is possibly TRBD1 (6 bases). Germline V gene data show CDR1 as LNHDA and CDR2 as SQIVND (reference sequence). Trimming took off 3 bases at V and 6 bases at J, with 11 bases between the two ends. The CDR3 sequence is 13 residues long. The CDR3 nucleotides read TGTGCCAGTAGTATTAACAGGGCCGCTGAAGCTTTCTTT. Its translation: CASSINRAAEAFF.

The chain is built from TRBV2 and TRBJ1-5, with D perhaps matching TRBD1 (6 bases). CDR3 size: 15 residues. Germline V gene data show CDR1 as SNHLY and CDR2 as FYNNEI. Trimming took 4 bases from V and 0 from J, leaving 10 bases between them. CDR3 DNA: TGTGCCAGCAGTGGGACAGAGTATAGCAATCAGCCCCAGCATTTT. Translation: CASSGTEYSNQPQHF.

V and J are TRBV5-6 and TRBJ2-5; TRBD1 matches at 8 bases. Germline values: CDR1 SGHDT, CDR2 YYEEEE. V lost 0 bases, J lost 5 bases, and 9 bases stayed unmatched. The CDR3 sequence is 16 residues long. The CDR3 DNA follows: TGTGCCAGCAGCTTGGCGGGCAGGGGGCCCTGGGAGACCCAGTACTTC. Translation gives CASSLAGRGPWETQYF.

This rearrangement joins TRBV29-1 to TRBJ1-1, with a possible D match to TRBD1 (5 bases). The CDR3 totals 14 residues. Germline V CDR1 and CDR2: SQVTM, ANQGSEA. V lost 4 bases, J lost 2 bases, and 14 bases lay in between. The CDR3 DNA reads TGCAGCGTTGTTAGGGGAGGGGATAACACTGAAGCTTTCTTT. Translated, it gives CSVVRGGDNTEAFF.